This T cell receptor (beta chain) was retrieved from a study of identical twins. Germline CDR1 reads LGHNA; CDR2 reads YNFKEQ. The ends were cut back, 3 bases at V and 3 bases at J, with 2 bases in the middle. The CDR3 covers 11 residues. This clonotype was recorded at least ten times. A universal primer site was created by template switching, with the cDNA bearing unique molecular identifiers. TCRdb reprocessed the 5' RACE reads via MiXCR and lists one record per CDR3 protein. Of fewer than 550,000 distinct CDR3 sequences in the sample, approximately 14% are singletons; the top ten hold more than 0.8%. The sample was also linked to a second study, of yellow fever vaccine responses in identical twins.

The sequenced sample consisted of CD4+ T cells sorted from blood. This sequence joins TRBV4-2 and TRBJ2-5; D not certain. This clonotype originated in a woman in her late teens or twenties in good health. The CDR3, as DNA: TGTGCCAGCAGCCATGAAGAGACCCAGTACTTC. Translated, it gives CASSHEETQYF.